The clone carrying this T cell receptor beta chain was found many times. What it binds is not known. The data were taken from a study of CD8 T cells in ankylosing spondylitis. V shed 4 bases and J shed 5 bases, with 8 bases lying between them. The CDR3 is 12 amino acids. Germline V CDR1 and CDR2: SGHAT, FQDESV (reference sequence). Study-wide results and limits: It appeared that ankylosing spondylitis blood was characterized by a TCR beta motif of roughly 8 highly homologous variants.

TCRdb re-called the 5' RACE reads through MiXCR, storing one row per CDR3 protein. The data show some 800,000 distinct CDR3 sequences, around 11% seen once. The clonotype comes from a male donor with ankylosing spondylitis. The sequencing sample was made of blood, either unsorted or a sorted T cell fraction (not recorded which). The chain couples TRBV11-1 to TRBJ1-2, with D possibly being TRBD1 (5 bases). The CDR3 DNA reads as TGTGCCAGCAGCTGGGACGGATATGGCTACACCTTC. This codes for CASSWDGYGYTF.